This TCR beta chain was observed in a study of blood T cell repertoires in COVID-19. Study information: The United States, Italy and Spain were the sources of the acute and convalescent COVID-19 samples. T cells, B-cell-depleted T cells, or PBMCs supplied cDNA or gDNA.

The Seattle site enrolled patients during active infection and followed them longitudinally. How the authors handled the data: It was from reference gene primer amplification that nucleated cell counts were estimated. Only in-frame clones appear in the TCRdb table, and some are missing; sequencing was by immunoSEQ multiplex PCR. That table gives V, J and clone size, and the DNA gave D and trimming. The table has hundreds of thousands of clones, 90% seen once. Sequencing input: peripheral blood. This sequence was found in a woman aged 40 to 49 with COVID-19, enrolled during active disease.

Here the CDR3 DNA reads TGTGCCACCAGCCGGGGGGGGCAGGGCACAGATACGCAGTATTTT. Translated, it gives CATSRGGQGTDTQYF. The V and J genes are TRBV15 and TRBJ2-3, with TRBD2 identical over 8 bases. Trimming took 5 bases from V and 1 from J; bases not matched to a gene: 5. Per germline, CDR1 LNHNV and CDR2 YYDKDF (reference sequence). The CDR3 runs to 15 residues.